Reported below is one T cell receptor beta chain. Which antigen it targets is not known. The input lacks base qualities; no much larger clone sits a single base away. This sample is part of a study of blood T cell repertoires in COVID-19 (TCRdb year 2020). With respect to the entire study: Collaborator samples came from the United States, Italy and Spain and covered acute and convalescent phases of COVID-19. The material from the prospective study consisted of cDNA or gDNA derived from T cells, B-cell-depleted T cells, or PBMCs. The dataset comprised deeply sampled blood TCRbeta repertoires from subjects exposed to, actively infected with, or recovered from COVID-19. The repertoires were released in a freely available public database meant as a resource for research on the immune response to SARS-CoV-2. Samples were obtained from the ongoing ImmuneRACE study (first 160 participants) and from over a thousand subjects provided by 6 global collaborators. Sample metadata almost always included a de-identified subject ID, COVID-19 status, age in years and sex. Where available, HLA class I and class II types were taken from metadata supplied by the sample provider and were not determined by assay-based typing. Broad study findings and their caveats: The amount of clinical and demographic metadata varied by source and participant and was provided uncurated.

V sheds 0 bases and J sheds 10 bases, leaving 10 bases between their ends. From a lookup of the germline V gene, CDR1 and CDR2 are SGHAT and FQNNGV. From cysteine to phenylalanine, the CDR3 is 12 amino acids long. Only CDR3 DNA remains: 36 bases, in frame from the first base. Each collaborating institution followed its own protocols to collect whole blood in K2EDTA tubes. For TCRbeta analysis, collaborators shipped samples in one of three forms: frozen whole blood, isolated PBMCs, or DNA extracted from either of those sample types. The immunoSEQ Assay, a bias-controlled multiplex PCR, was used to amplify TCRbeta CDR3 regions from genomic DNA. The authors processed their data as follows. Within the assay, amplification of reference gene primers was used to estimate how many nucleated cells each sample contained. To quantify the absolute abundance of each unique TCRbeta CDR3 rearrangement, sequence reads were collapsed and filtered. Productive Simpson clonality was computed per sample as the square root of Simpson's diversity index over productive rearrangements. TCRdb obtained this table from immuneACCESS and retained in-frame rearrangements with V and J assigned. These tables miss some clones; where compared with another copy, unresolved V genes account for less than half of the shortfall, and the remainder is unexplained. The V and J calls and clone size were taken over from that table, and D and trimming were inferred from the DNA. A total of 46,000 or so clones appear in this sample, roughly 90% of them only once. Around 17% of the sample lies in the top ten.

The clonotype comes from a man between 70 and 80 years old with active COVID-19. The chain couples TRBV11-2 to TRBJ2-7; there is no confident call for the D gene. The sequenced sample consisted of peripheral blood. The sequenced DNA is TGTGCCAGCAGCTTAGATCTGAGCGATCAGTACTTC. It specifies CASSLDLSDQYF.